This T cell receptor (beta chain) originates from a study of early T cells in non-severe SARS-CoV-2 infection. About the research overall: Chains from this unsorted whole-blood bulk RNA could not be paired.

Study-level results: Matching results from VDJdb favored anti-spike CD8 responses, leaving private and CD4 specificities undetected.

This clonotype was counted ten times or more. Its antigen remains unidentified. The TCR library protocol was used to attach unique molecular identifiers. These identifiers were attached to individual cDNA molecules. TCRdb re-derived calls from the 5' RACE reads in MiXCR, one entry per CDR3 protein. The sample shows around 44,000 distinct CDR3 sequences, roughly 7.7% of them seen only once. CDR3 size: 13 residues. With 7 bases removed from V and 4 bases from J, the gap between germline ends came to 12 bases. Germline V lookup: CDR1 LNHDA, CDR2 SQIVND (reference sequence). The genes are TRBV19 and TRBJ2-3, with D perhaps matching TRBD2 (6 bases). Sequencing input: whole blood. The sequence was obtained from an adult who was a healthcare worker with PCR-confirmed SARS-CoV-2 infection or an uninfected control (not recorded which). DNA of the CDR3: TGTGCCAGTACTCGGGGGAACTCAGATACGCAGTATTTT. This translates into CASTRGNSDTQYF.